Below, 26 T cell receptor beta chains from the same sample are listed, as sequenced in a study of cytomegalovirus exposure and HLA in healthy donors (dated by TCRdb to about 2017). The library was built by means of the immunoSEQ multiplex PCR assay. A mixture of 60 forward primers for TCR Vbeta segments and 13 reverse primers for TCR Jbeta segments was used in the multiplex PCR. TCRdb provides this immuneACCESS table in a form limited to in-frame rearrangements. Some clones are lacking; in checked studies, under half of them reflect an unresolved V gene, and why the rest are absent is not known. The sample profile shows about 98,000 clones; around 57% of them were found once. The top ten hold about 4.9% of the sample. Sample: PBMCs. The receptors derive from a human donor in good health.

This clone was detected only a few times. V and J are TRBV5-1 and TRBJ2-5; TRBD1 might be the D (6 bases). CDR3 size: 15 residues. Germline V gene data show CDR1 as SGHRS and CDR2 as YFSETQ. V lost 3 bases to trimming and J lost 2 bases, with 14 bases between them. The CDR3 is CASSSLGGPQETQYF. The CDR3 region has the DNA TGCGCCAGCAGCTCTCTAGGGGGACCACAAGAGACCCAGTACTTC.

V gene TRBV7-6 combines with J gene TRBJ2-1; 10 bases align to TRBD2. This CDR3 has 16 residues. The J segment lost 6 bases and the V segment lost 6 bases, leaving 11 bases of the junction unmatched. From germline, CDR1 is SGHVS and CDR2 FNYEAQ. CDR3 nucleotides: TGTGCCAGCAGTTCGGAAGCGGGAGGGCCATTCAATGAGCAGTTCTTC. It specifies CASSSEAGGPFNEQFF.

The CDR3 is CASSLGTSGTSTDTQYF. For the CDR3, the DNA is TGTGCCAGCAGCTTAGGGACTAGCGGGACTAGCACAGATACGCAGTATTTT. The chain couples TRBV11-2 to TRBJ2-3; TRBD2 agrees at 12 bases. Germline values: CDR1 SGHAT, CDR2 FQNNGV. Trimming removed 1 base from V and 0 bases from J; junction bases left unmatched: 2. This CDR3 comprises 17 residues.

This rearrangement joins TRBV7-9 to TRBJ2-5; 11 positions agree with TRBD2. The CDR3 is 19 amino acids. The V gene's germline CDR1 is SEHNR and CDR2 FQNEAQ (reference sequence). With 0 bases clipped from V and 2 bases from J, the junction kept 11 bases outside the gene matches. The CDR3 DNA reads TGTGCCAGCAGCTTAGCGGTGGCTAGCGGGAGGAGGGGGCAAGAGACCCAGTACTTC. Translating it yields CASSLAVASGRRGQETQYF.

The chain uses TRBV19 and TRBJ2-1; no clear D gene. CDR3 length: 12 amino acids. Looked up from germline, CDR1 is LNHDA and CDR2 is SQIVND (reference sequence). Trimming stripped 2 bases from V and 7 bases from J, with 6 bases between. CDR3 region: CASSISRNEQFF. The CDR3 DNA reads TGTGCCAGTAGTATAAGCCGGAATGAGCAGTTCTTC.

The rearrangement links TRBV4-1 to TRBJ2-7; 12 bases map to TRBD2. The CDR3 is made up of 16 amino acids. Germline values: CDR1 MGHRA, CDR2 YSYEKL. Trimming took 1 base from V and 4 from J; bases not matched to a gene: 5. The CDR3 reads CASSQVTSGSRYEQYF. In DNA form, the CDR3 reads TGCGCCAGCAGCCAAGTGACTAGCGGGAGTAGGTACGAGCAGTACTTC.

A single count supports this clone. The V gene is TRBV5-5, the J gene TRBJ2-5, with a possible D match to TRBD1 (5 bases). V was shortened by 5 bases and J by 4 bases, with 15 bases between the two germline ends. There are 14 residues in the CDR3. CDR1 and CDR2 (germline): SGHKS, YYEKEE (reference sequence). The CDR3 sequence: CASSSPGAGETQYF. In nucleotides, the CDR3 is TGTGCCAGCAGTTCTCCTGGGGCAGGAGAGACCCAGTACTTC.

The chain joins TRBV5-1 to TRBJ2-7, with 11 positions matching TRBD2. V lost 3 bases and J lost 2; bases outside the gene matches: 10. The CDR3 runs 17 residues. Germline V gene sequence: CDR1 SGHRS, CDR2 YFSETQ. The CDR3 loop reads CASSWGTSGESPYEQYF. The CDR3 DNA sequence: TGCGCCAGCAGCTGGGGGACTAGCGGAGAGAGCCCCTACGAGCAGTACTTC. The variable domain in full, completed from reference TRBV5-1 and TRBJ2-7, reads KAGVTQTPRYLIKTRGQQVTLSCSPISGHRSVSWYQQTPGQGLQFLFEYFSETQRNKGNFPGRFSGRQFSNSRSEMNVSTLELGDSALYLCASSWGTSGESPYEQYFGPGTRLTVT.

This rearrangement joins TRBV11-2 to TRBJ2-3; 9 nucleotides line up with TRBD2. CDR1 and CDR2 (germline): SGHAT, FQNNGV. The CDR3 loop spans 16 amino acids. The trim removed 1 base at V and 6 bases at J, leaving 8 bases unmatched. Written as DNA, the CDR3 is TGTGCCAGCAGCTTAGTGGGCGGGAGGGGGGAGGATACGCAGTATTTT. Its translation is CASSLVGGRGEDTQYF.

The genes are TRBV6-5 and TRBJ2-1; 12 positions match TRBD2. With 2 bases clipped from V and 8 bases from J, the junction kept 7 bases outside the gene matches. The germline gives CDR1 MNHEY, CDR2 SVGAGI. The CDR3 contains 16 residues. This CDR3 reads CASSYLAGGPFDEQFF. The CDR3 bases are TGTGCCAGCAGTTACCTAGCGGGAGGGCCTTTCGATGAGCAGTTCTTC.

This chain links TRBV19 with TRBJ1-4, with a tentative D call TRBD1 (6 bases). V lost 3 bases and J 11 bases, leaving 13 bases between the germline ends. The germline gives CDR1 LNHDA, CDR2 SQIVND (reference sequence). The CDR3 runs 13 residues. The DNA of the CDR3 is TGTGCCAGTAGTATGGGACACTCAACTAAACTGTTTTTT. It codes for CASSMGHSTKLFF.

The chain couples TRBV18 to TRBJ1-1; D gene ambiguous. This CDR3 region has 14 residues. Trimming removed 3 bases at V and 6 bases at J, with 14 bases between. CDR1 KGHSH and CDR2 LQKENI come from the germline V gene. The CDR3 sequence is CASSPGTGSAEAFF. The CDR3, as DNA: TGTGCCAGCTCACCGGGTACGGGGAGCGCTGAAGCTTTCTTT.

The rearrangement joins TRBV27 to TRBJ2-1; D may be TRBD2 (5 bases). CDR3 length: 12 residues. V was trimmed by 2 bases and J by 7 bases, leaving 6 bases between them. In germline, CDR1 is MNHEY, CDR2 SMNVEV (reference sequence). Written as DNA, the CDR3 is TGTGCCAGCAGTTTACCGGGGAATGAGCAGTTCTTC. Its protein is CASSLPGNEQFF.

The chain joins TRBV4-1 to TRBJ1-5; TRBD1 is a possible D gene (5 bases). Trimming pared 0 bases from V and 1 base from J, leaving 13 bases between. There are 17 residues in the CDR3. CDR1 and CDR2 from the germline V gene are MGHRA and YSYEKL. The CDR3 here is CASSQDGGMISNQPQHF. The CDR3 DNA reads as TGCGCCAGCAGCCAAGATGGGGGGATGATAAGCAATCAGCCCCAGCATTTT.

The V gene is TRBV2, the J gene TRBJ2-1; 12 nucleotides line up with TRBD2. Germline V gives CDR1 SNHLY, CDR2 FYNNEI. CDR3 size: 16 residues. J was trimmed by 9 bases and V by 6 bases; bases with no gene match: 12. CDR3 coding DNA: TGTGCCAGCAGGAGGAGGCTAGCGGGAGGGGATGGTGAGCAGTTCTTC. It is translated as CASRRRLAGGDGEQFF.

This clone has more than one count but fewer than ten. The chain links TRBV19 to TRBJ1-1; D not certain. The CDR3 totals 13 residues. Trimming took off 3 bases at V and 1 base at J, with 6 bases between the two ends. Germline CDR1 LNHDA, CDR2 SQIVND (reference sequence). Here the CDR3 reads CASSMTGNTEAFF. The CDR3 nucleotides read TGTGCCAGTAGTATGACGGGGAACACTGAAGCTTTCTTT.

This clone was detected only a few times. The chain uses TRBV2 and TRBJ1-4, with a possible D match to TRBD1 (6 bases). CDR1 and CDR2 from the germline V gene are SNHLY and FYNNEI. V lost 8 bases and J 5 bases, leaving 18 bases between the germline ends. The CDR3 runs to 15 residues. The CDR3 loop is CASRKRQGKNEKLFF. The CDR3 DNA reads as TGTGCCAGCCGGAAACGGCAGGGGAAAAATGAAAAACTGTTTTTT.

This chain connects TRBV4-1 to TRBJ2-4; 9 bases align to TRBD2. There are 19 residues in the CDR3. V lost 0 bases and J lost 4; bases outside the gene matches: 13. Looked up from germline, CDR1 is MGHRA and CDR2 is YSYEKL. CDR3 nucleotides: TGCGCCAGCAGCCAAGAAGGACTAAAGAGTCTAGCGGGAAAAAACATTCAGTACTTC. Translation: CASSQEGLKSLAGKNIQYF.

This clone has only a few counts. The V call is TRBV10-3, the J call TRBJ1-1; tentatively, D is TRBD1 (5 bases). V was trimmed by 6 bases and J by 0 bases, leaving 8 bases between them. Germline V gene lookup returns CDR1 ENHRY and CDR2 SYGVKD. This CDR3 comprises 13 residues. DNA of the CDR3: TGTGCCATCAGGCAGGGAATGAACACTGAAGCTTTCTTT. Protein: CAIRQGMNTEAFF.

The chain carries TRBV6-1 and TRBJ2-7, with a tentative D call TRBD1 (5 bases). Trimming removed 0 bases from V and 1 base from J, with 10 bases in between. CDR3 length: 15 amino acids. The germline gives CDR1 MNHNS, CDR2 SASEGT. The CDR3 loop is CASSEAWGRSYEQYF. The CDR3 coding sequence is TGTGCCAGCAGTGAAGCGTGGGGCAGGTCCTACGAGCAGTACTTC.

The CDR3 nucleotides are TGCGCCAGCAGTCCGACAGCCTATAATGAAAAACTGTTTTTT. Its translation: CASSPTAYNEKLFF. The J gene is TRBJ1-4, the V gene TRBV5-1; perhaps TRBD1 as D (5 bases). V lost 5 bases and J lost 4, with 12 bases in between. Germline CDR1 is SGHRS and CDR2 is YFSETQ. The CDR3 totals 14 residues. Drawing the rest from reference TRBV5-1 and TRBJ1-4, the complete variable domain is KAGVTQTPRYLIKTRGQQVTLSCSPISGHRSVSWYQQTPGQGLQFLFEYFSETQRNKGNFPGRFSGRQFSNSRSEMNVSTLELGDSALYLCASSPTAYNEKLFFGSGTQLSVL.

The CDR3 DNA sequence: TGTGCCAGCACCGACTCGAGCTCCTACAATGAGCAGTTCTTC. Its translation is CASTDSSSYNEQFF. The J gene is TRBJ2-1, the V gene TRBV7-9; no reliable D call. In germline, CDR1 is SEHNR, CDR2 FQNEAQ (reference sequence). The CDR3 length is 14 residues. The V end was cut by 7 bases, the J end by 0 bases, with 10 bases between.

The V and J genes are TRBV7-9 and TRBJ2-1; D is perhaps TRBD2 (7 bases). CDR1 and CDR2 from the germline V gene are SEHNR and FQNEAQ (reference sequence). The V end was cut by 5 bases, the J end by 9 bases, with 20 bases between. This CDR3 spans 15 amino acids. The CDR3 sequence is CASSLGGAGDPEQFF. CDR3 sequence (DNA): TGTGCCAGCAGCCTCGGGGGCGCGGGAGACCCTGAGCAGTTCTTC.

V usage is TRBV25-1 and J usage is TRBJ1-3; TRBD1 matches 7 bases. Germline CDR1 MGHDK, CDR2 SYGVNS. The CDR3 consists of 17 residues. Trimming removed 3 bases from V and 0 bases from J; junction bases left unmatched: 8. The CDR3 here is CASSEGQKYSSGNTIYF. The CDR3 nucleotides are TGTGCCAGCAGTGAGGGACAGAAATACTCCTCTGGAAACACCATATATTTT. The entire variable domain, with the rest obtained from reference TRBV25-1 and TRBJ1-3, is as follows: EADIYQTPRYLVIGTGKKITLECSQTMGHDKMYWYQQDPGMELHLIHYSYGVNSTEKGDLSSESTVSRIRTEHFPLTLESARPSHTSQYLCASSEGQKYSSGNTIYFGEGSWLTVV.

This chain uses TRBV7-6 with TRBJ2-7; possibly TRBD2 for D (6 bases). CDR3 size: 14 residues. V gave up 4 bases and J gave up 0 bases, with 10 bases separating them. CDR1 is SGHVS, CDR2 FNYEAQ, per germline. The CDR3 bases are TGTGCCAGCAGCTCCCGGGGGACCTCCTACGAGCAGTACTTC. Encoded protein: CASSSRGTSYEQYF.

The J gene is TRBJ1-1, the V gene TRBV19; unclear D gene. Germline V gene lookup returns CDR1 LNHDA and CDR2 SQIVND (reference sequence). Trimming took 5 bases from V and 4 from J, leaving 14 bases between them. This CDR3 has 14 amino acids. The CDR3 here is CASSPGPRSTEAFF. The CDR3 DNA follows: TGTGCCAGTAGTCCCGGCCCGAGGAGCACTGAAGCTTTCTTT.